This record looks at one TCR beta chain sequence and its context. This record belongs to a study of shared clonotypes between healthy human individuals. Study information: The donors, a couple of women and three men, were aged 18 to 49. There were three CD4 naive, three CD4 memory, two CD8 naive and one CD8 memory plates per donor.

The CDR3 has 14 amino acids. V lost 9 bases, J lost 7 bases, and 18 bases lay in between. The V gene's germline CDR1 is MNHEY and CDR2 SVGAGI. An assay was performed, and its level was deep. The assay was immunoSEQ multiplex PCR, and TCRdb's table has in-frame clones only and misses some. The sample carries about 1 million clones, about 75% recorded once. The clonotype comes from a man aged 18 to 30 in good health. This chain uses TRBV6-5 with TRBJ2-2, with D perhaps matching TRBD1 or TRBD2 (5 bases each). Sequencing was done on a sample of memory CD4+ T cells sorted from blood. The subset: CD45RA-negative fraction. The CDR3 spells CASNIYQGDGELFF. CDR3 DNA: TGTGCCAGTAACATATATCAGGGAGACGGGGAGCTGTTTTTT.